This TCR beta chain emerged from a study of blood T cell repertoires in COVID-19. Study summary: The United States, Italy and Spain were the sources of the acute and convalescent COVID-19 samples. PBMCs, B-cell-depleted T cells, or T cells were the source of the cDNA or gDNA that made up the material.

The method was immunoSEQ multiplex PCR; TCRdb's version includes in-frame clones alone and lacks a portion of them. The repertoire holds approximately 100,000 clones, with 90% to 95% as singletons. This CDR3 comprises 17 residues. With 3 bases clipped from V and 4 bases from J, the junction kept 12 bases outside the gene matches. Germline lookup yields CDR1 SQVTM and CDR2 ANQGSEA. Material for sequencing was peripheral blood. V gene TRBV29-1 combines with J gene TRBJ2-1; the match to TRBD2 covers 10 bases. The clonotype originates from a middle-aged man with acute or convalescent COVID-19. The CDR3 DNA reads TGCAGCGTTGAGAGGGCCAGCGGGGGGGGAACTTACAATGAGCAGTTCTTC. Its protein product is CSVERASGGGTYNEQFF.